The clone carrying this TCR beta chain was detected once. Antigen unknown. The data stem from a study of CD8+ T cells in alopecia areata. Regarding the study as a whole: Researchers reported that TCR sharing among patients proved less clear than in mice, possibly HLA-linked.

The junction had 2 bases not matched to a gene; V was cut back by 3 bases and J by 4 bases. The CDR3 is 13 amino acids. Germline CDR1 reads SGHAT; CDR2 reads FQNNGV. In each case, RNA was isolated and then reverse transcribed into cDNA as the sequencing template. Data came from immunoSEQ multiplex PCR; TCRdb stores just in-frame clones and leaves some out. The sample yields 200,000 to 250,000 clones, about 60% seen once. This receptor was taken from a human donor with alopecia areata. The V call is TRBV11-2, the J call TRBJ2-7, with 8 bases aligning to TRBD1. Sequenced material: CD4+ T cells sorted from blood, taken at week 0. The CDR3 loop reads CASSLDRAYEQYF. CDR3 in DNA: TGTGCCAGCAGCTTGGACAGGGCTTACGAGCAGTACTTC.